This T cell receptor beta chain is drawn from a study of early T cells in non-severe SARS-CoV-2 infection (dated by TCRdb to 2020 to 2023). Turning to the overall study: Because TCR sequencing was done on bulk RNA from unsorted whole blood, the alpha and beta chains could not be paired.

Trimming accounts for 4 bases at V and 3 bases at J, while the number of junction bases matched to no gene is 6. The CDR3 goes from the cysteine to the phenylalanine over 17 residues. The only DNA kept is the CDR3, 51 bases in frame from the first base. Reading the germline V gene (reference sequence) gives CDR1 SGHNT and CDR2 YYREEE. There are many counts of this clonotype. This receptor's antigen is unknown. The sample holds no much larger clone one base away, and base qualities are not on file. The library came from 5' RACE. The sequencing machine was a NextSeq 500. To correct for sequencing error and PCR bias, the TCR library protocol tagged individual cDNA molecules with unique molecular identifiers. Both TCR alpha and beta chains were sequenced, and tight co-correlation was observed between alpha and beta sequence abundances in each sample. The original pipeline was this. Decombinator V4 was used to annotate the V gene, J gene and CDR3 of the TCR sequences. TCRs were defined as expanded if a significant change between any two time points was detected under a Poisson model with p below 0.0001. Abundances of TCRs were expressed as counts per million after normalisation to the total number of TCRs sequenced in each sample. MAIT TCRs were defined by TRAV1-2 paired with TRAJ12, TRAJ20 or TRAJ33, and iNKT TCRs by TRAV10 paired with TRAJ18. VDJdb, accessed 1 November 2021, was searched for CMV, EBV and SARS-CoV-2 annotated TCRs, with TCRs annotated for multiple antigens excluded. TCRdb itself trimmed the public reads at Q25 with fastp, ran MiXCR and retained productive beta chains. Each record represents a unique CDR3 protein, reported with the most common genes and DNA among its rows. TCRdb assigned the V and J calls; the authors' analysis was not used. Here the sample has 64,000 or so distinct CDR3 sequences; 11% occur a single time. About 2.8% of the sample lies in the top ten.

The paper as a whole reports these results and caveats: VDJdb matching was skewed toward anti-spike CD8 responses, so virus-specific expansions were likely underestimated and private and CD4 specificities were missed.

A case-control design nested within a healthcare worker cohort in London, UK, was used, with weekly nasopharyngeal swab PCR tests and blood sampling performed. Between 23 and 31 March 2020, the week of the UK lockdown, healthcare workers were enrolled and then followed up weekly for as long as 16 weeks. The origin of this receptor is an adult who was a healthcare worker with PCR-confirmed SARS-CoV-2 infection or an uninfected control (not recorded which). The source material was whole blood, sampled at baseline. The sequence is built from TRBV5-4 and TRBJ2-2; 13 bases in the junction line up with TRBD2. The CDR3 has the sequence CASSTPGLAGYTGELFF. The sequenced DNA is TGTGCCAGCAGCACACCGGGACTAGCGGGGTACACCGGGGAGCTGTTTTTT.